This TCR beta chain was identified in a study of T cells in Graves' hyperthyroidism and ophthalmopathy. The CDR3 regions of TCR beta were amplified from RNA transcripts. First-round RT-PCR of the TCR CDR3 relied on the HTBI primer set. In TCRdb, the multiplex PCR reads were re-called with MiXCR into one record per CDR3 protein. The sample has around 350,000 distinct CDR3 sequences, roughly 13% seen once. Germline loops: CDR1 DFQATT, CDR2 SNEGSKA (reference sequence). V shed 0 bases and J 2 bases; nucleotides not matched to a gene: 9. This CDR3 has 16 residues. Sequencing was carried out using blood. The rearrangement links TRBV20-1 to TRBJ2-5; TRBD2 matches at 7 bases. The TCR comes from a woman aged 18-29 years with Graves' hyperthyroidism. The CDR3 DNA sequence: TGCAGTGCTAGAGAGGGAGTTGGGGGAGGGCAAGAGACCCAGTACTTC. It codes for CSAREGVGGGQETQYF.